Listed below are T cell receptor beta chains from one sample, sequenced in a study of blood T cell repertoires in COVID-19. The table came from immunoSEQ multiplex PCR; TCRdb's copy has only in-frame clones and leaves some out. Seen here are around 360,000 clones, roughly 87% observed once, and the top ten hold approximately 3.1%. Sample: PBMCs or T cells enriched from blood (not recorded which). The source is a young woman who had recovered from COVID-19. Each CDR3 is given with its conserved first and last residue. D genes are given only for firm matches. Where a row states a size, it is once, few, many or the class of an expanded clone; other rows omit it.

>TRBD1|TRBV18|NA|TRBJ1-2
TGTGCCAGCTCCTTTGGACAGGGGGACGATGGCTACACCTTC
CASSFGQGDDGYTF
>NA|TRBV2|few|TRBJ2-7
TGTGCCAGCAGAAAACTAGAACCCAACGAGCAGTACTTC
CASRKLEPNEQYF
>TRBD2|TRBV20-1|NA|TRBJ2-3
TGCAGTGCTAGTAAGCGGGGAGGGGATACGCAGTATTTT
CSASKRGGDTQYF
>TRBD1|TRBV15|NA|TRBJ1-2
TGTGCCACCAGCAGGTCCGGGACAGGGGGCTTTGACACCTTC
CATSRSGTGGFDTF
>NA|TRBV10-3|NA|TRBJ1-2
TGTGCCATCAGTGAAATTGGCCTTGGCTACACCTTC
CAISEIGLGYTF
>NA|TRBV5-6|NA|TRBJ2-2
TGTGCCAGCAGCTTGGAGAGCGGGGAGCTGTTTTTT
CASSLESGELFF
>NA|TRBV2|NA|TRBJ1-6
TGTGCCAGCAGTGACCAGGGTTTCTATAATTCACCCCTCCACTTT
CASSDQGFYNSPLHF
>TRBD2|TRBV7-2|NA|TRBJ2-7
TGTGCCAGCAGCTTAGTTTGGGAGGGAGGCCACGAGCAGTACTTC
CASSLVWEGGHEQYF
>NA|TRBV5-1|NA|TRBJ1-2
TGCGCCAGCAGCTTAGACGGGAGAAACTATGGCTACACCTTC
CASSLDGRNYGYTF
>NA|TRBV6-6|NA|TRBJ2-7
TGTGCCAGCAGTTACTCAGGGGCCCCCGAGCAGTACTTC
CASSYSGAPEQYF
>NA|TRBV3-1/TRBV3-2|NA|TRBJ2-3
TGTGCCAGCAGCCACTCGAACAGCAGGAGGACAGATACGCAGTATTTT
CASSHSNSRRTDTQYF
>TRBD1|TRBV11-2|NA|TRBJ2-7
TGTGCCAGCAGATTAGGGTTCGGACAGGTTGCAACCTACGAGCAGTACTTC
CASRLGFGQVATYEQYF
>NA|TRBV14|few|TRBJ1-1
TGTGCCAGCAGCCGTAAGGAGGCTGCAGGCGCTTTCTTT
CASSRKEAAGAFF
>NA|TRBV27|once|TRBJ2-3
TGTGCCAGCAGTTTTGTTTACACAGATACGCAGTATTTT
CASSFVYTDTQYF
>TRBD1|TRBV15|NA|TRBJ2-3
TGTGCCACCAGCAGAGATTTGTTCCGGGACAGGGGCGCAGATACGCAGTATTTT
CATSRDLFRDRGADTQYF
>NA|TRBV27|NA|TRBJ2-7
TGTGCCAGCAGTGCCCCAAACAGCTACGAGCAGTACTTC
CASSAPNSYEQYF
>NA|TRBV6-1|NA|TRBJ1-3
TGTGCCAGCAGTGAAGACGGGGGTTTTGGGGACACCATATATTTT
CASSEDGGFGDTIYF
>NA|TRBV4-1|NA|TRBJ2-4
TGCGCCAGCAGCCAAGTCGGAGGGGGCGCCACCAAAAACATTCAGTACTTC
CASSQVGGGATKNIQYF
>TRBD2|TRBV10-3|NA|TRBJ2-7
TGTGCCATCAGTGGGACTAGCGGGGGCCAAACCTCCTACGAGCAGTACTTC
CAISGTSGGQTSYEQYF
>TRBD1|TRBV27|once|TRBJ2-1
TGTGCCAGCAGTCCGACACCGGGACAGGTCTCCTACAATGAGCAGTTCTTC
CASSPTPGQVSYNEQFF
>NA|TRBV19|few|TRBJ1-1
TGTGCCAGTAGTCCCACTGGGACACCGAACACTGAAGCTTTCTTT
CASSPTGTPNTEAFF
>NA|TRBV9|NA|TRBJ1-1
TGTGCCAGCAGCGTAGCATCAGCGGGAACTGAAGCTTTCTTT
CASSVASAGTEAFF
>NA|TRBV20-1|NA|TRBJ1-4
TGCAGTGCTAAAGGACATCTCAGGCTGTTTTTT
CSAKGHLRLFF
>NA|TRBV5-1|NA|TRBJ1-1
TGCGCCAGCAGCTTGGGTAGAGCCATGAACACTGAAGCTTTCTTT
CASSLGRAMNTEAFF
>TRBD1|TRBV6-5|NA|TRBJ1-2
TGTGCCAGCAGTTACAGTCCGGGACAGGGGGGATATGGCTACACCTTC
CASSYSPGQGGYGYTF
>TRBD2|TRBV4-2|NA|TRBJ2-3
TGTGCCAGCAAGACTAGCGGAGTCACAGATACGCAGTATTTT
CASKTSGVTDTQYF
>NA|TRBV5-1|NA|TRBJ1-2
TGCGCCAGCAGCTTAGAGGGGGGGACCAACTATGGCTACACCTTC
CASSLEGGTNYGYTF
>TRBD1|TRBV28|once|TRBJ1-4
TGTGCCAGCAGTCAATTCGGGACAGGGGGCTTAAGTGAAAAACTGTTTTTT
CASSQFGTGGLSEKLFF
>TRBD2|TRBV5-7|NA|TRBJ2-1
TGTGCCAGCAGCTTGGCGTTCACTAGCGATGAGCAGTTCTTC
CASSLAFTSDEQFF
>NA|TRBV29-1|NA|TRBJ2-7
TGCAGCGTTGAAGAAGCATTCCCCTACGAGCAGTACTTC
CSVEEAFPYEQYF
>TRBD2|TRBV7-2|NA|TRBJ2-5
TGTGCCAGCAGCGTGACTAGCGGGAGGTACCAAGAGACCCAGTACTTC
CASSVTSGRYQETQYF
>TRBD1|TRBV19|NA|TRBJ1-1
TGTGCCAGTAGTCCGCGACAGGGGGCCTCTGAAGCTTTCTTT
CASSPRQGASEAFF
>TRBD1|TRBV19|NA|TRBJ1-2
TGTGCCAGTAGGGTTACAGGGGGCGCTGGCTACACCTTC
CASRVTGGAGYTF
>TRBD1|TRBV7-6|NA|TRBJ1-2
TGTGCCAGCAGCGCAAGTCTTGGTACAGGGGGGTATGGCTACACCTTC
CASSASLGTGGYGYTF
>NA|TRBV5-1|NA|TRBJ2-6
TGCGCCAGCAGCTCGGAGGGGGCCAACGTCCTGACTTTC
CASSSEGANVLTF
>TRBD1|TRBV9|NA|TRBJ1-6
TGTGCCAGCAGCGTAGAACCCGGGACAGGGGATTCACCCCTCCACTTT
CASSVEPGTGDSPLHF
>TRBD2|TRBV27|NA|TRBJ2-1
TGTGCCAGCAGAATATCGGGGTCGGGGGGCAATGAGCAGTTCTTC
CASRISGSGGNEQFF
>NA|TRBV5-5|NA|TRBJ1-1
TGTGCCAGCAGCTTGGGAGTTTTCGGGGAGGGCACTGAAGCTTTCTTT
CASSLGVFGEGTEAFF
>NA|TRBV5-1|NA|TRBJ1-3
TGCGCCAGCAGCCCGGTGCGGGGGACGGGAAACACCATATATTTT
CASSPVRGTGNTIYF
>TRBD1|TRBV11-2|NA|TRBJ1-1
TGTGCCAGCAGCTTTTCAGGGGGCGCGGGTACTGAAGCTTTCTTT
CASSFSGGAGTEAFF
>TRBD2|TRBV28|NA|TRBJ2-7
TGTGCCAGCAGCCGAGGGACTAGCGGGAGGGCCTACGAGCAGTACTTC
CASSRGTSGRAYEQYF
>TRBD2|TRBV3-1/TRBV3-2|NA|TRBJ2-1
TGTGCCAGCAGTCACCCGGGACTAGATGACAATGAGCAGTTCTTC
CASSHPGLDDNEQFF
>NA|TRBV19|NA|TRBJ2-2
TGTGCCAGTAGGCGGACTGCGAACACCGGGGAGCTGTTTTTT
CASRRTANTGELFF
>NA|TRBV5-4|NA|TRBJ1-1
TGTGCCAGCAGCTTGCAGGACACTGAAGCTTTCTTT
CASSLQDTEAFF
>NA|TRBV19|NA|TRBJ1-2
TGTGCCAGTAGTATAGATGGCGCAGGACTCTATGGCTACACCTTC
CASSIDGAGLYGYTF
>TRBD2|TRBV29-1|NA|TRBJ2-3
TGCAGCGTTAAACCCCTAGCGGGAGGCGGGACAGATACGCAGTATTTT
CSVKPLAGGGTDTQYF